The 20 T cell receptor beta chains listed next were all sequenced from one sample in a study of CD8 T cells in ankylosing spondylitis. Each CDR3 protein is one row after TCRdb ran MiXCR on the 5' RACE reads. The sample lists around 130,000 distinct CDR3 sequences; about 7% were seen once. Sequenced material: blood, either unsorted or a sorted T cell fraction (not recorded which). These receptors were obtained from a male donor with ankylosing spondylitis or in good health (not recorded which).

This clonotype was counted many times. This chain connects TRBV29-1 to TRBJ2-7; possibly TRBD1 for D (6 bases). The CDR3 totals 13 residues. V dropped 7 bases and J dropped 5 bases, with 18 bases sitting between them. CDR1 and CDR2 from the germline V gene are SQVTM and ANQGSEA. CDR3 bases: TGCAGCGCCGGGACAAGGTTGAGAGACGAGCAGTACTTC. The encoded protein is CSAGTRLRDEQYF.

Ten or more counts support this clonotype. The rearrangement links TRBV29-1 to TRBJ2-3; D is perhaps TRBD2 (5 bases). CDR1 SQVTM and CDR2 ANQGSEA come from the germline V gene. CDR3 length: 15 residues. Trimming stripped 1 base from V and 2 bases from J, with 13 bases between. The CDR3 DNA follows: TGCAGCGTTGAAGCCGGGGTGAGGCTCACAGATACGCAGTATTTT. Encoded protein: CSVEAGVRLTDTQYF.

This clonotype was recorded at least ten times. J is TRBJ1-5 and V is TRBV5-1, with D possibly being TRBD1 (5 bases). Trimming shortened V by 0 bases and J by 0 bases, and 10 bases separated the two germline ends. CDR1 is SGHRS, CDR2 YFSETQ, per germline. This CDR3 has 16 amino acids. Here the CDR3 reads CASSLGGSPSNQPQHF. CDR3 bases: TGCGCCAGCAGCTTGGGGGGCAGCCCTAGCAATCAGCCCCAGCATTTT. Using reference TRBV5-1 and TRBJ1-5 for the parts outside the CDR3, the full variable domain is KAGVTQTPRYLIKTRGQQVTLSCSPISGHRSVSWYQQTPGQGLQFLFEYFSETQRNKGNFPGRFSGRQFSNSRSEMNVSTLELGDSALYLCASSLGGSPSNQPQHFGDGTRLSIL.

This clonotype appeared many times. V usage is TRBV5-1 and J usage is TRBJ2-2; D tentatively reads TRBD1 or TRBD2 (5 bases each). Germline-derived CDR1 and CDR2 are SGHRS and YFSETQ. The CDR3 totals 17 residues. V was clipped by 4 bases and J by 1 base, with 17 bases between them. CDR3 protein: CASSPAPGTENTGELFF. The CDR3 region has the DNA TGCGCCAGCAGCCCAGCACCCGGGACGGAGAACACCGGGGAGCTGTTTTTT.

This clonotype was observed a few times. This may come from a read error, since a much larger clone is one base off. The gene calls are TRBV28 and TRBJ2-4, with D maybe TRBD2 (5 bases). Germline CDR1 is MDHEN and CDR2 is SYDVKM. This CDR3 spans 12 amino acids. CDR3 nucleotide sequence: TGTGCCAGCAGCCTAGCCAAAAACATTCAGTGCTTC. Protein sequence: CASSLAKNIQCF.

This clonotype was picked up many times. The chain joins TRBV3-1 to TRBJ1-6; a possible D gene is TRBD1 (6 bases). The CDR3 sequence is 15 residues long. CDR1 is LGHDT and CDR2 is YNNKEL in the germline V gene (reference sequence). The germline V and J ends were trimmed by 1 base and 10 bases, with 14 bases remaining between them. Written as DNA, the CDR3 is TGTGCCAGCAGCCAAGGGTCCGGACAGCGATCACCCCTCCACTTT. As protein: CASSQGSGQRSPLHF.

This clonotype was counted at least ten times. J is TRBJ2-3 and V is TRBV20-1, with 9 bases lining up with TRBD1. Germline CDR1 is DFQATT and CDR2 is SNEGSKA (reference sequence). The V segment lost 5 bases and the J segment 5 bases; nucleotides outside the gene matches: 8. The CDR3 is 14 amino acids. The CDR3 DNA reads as TGCAGTGCTGGGAGTTGGACAGGGGTAGATACGCAGTATTTT. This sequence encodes CSAGSWTGVDTQYF.

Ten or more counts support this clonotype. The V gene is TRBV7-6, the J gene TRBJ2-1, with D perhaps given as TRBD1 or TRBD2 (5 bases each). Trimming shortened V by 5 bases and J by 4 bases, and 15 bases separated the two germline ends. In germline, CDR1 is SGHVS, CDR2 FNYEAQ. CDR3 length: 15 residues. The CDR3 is CASSRQLGDYNEQFF. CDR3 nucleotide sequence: TGTGCCAGCAGCAGACAGCTGGGGGATTACAATGAGCAGTTCTTC.

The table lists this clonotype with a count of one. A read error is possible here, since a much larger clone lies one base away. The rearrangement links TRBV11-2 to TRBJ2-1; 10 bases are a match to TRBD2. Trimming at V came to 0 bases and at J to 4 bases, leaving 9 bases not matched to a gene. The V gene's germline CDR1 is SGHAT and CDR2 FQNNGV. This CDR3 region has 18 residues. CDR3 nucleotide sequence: TGTGCCAGCAGCTTAGATGGAGCGGGAGGGCCCCTGTACAATGAGCAGTTCTTC. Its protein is CASSLDGAGGPLYNEQFF.

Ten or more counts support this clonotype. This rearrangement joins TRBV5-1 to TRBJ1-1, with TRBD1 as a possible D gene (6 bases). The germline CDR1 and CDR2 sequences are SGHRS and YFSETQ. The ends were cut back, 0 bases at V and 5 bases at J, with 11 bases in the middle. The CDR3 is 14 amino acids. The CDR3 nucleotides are TGCGCCAGCAGCTTGGAGGGGGAGGGGACTGAAGCTTTCTTT. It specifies CASSLEGEGTEAFF.

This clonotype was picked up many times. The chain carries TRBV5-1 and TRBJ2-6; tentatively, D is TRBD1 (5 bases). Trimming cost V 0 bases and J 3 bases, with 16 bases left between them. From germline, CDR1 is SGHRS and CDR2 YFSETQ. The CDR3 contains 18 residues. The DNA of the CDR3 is TGCGCCAGCAGCTTGGCCGGAAGTTTCCAGGGTGGGGCCAACGTCCTGACTTTC. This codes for CASSLAGSFQGGANVLTF. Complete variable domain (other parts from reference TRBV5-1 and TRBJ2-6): KAGVTQTPRYLIKTRGQQVTLSCSPISGHRSVSWYQQTPGQGLQFLFEYFSETQRNKGNFPGRFSGRQFSNSRSEMNVSTLELGDSALYLCASSLAGSFQGGANVLTFGAGSRLTVL.

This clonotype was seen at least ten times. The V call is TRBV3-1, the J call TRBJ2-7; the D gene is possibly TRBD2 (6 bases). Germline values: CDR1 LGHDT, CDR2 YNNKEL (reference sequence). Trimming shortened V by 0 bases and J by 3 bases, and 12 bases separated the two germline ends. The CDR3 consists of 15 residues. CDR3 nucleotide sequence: TGTGCCAGCAGCCAAGATCGGGACTTGGTCTACGAGCAGTACTTC. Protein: CASSQDRDLVYEQYF.

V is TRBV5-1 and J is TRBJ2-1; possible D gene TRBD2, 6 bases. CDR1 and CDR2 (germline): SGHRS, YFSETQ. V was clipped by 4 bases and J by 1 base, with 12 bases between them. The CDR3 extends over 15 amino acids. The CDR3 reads CASSPNAGSYNEQFF. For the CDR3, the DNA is TGCGCCAGCAGCCCCAACGCGGGATCCTACAATGAGCAGTTCTTC.

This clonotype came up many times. For the CDR3, the DNA is TGTGCCACCAGCAGAGATCCGGGGGCGAGATTAGATACGCAGTATTTT. Its protein is CATSRDPGARLDTQYF. This chain links TRBV15 with TRBJ2-3; tentatively, D is TRBD1 or TRBD2 (6 bases each). The V gene's germline CDR1 is LNHNV and CDR2 YYDKDF (reference sequence). Trimming removed 0 bases from V and 5 bases from J, with 15 bases in between. The length of the CDR3 is 16 residues.

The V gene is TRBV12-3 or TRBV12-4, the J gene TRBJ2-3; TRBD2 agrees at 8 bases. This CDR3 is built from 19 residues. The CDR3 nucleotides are TGTACCCTCAGTTCCAGAATACTAGCGGAGGAACCTCACACAGATACGCAGTATTTT. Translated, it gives CTLSSRILAEEPHTDTQYF.

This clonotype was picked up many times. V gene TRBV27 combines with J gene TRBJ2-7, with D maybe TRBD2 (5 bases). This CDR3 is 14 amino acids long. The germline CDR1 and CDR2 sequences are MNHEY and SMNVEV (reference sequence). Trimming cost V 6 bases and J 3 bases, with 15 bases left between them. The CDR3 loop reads CASSPILSGYEQYF. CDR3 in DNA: TGTGCCAGCAGCCCAATCTTGAGCGGCTACGAGCAGTACTTC.

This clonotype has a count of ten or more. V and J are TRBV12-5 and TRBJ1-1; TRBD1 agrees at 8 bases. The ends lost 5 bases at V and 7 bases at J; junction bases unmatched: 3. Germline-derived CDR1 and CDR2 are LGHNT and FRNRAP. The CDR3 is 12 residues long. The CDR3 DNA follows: TGTGCTAGTGGTACCGGACAGGGTGAAGCTTTCTTT. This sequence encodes CASGTGQGEAFF.

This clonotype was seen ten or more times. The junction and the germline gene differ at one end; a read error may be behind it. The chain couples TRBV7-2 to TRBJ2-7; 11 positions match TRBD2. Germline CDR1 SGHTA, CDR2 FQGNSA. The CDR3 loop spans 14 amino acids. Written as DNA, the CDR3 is TGTGCCAGCAGCTTAGCGCAGACTAGCGGGACTAGTTTCTTC. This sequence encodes CASSLAQTSGTSFF.

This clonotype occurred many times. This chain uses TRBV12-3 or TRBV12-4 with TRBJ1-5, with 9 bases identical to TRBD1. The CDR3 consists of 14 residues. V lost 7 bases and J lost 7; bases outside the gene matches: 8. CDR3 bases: TGTGCCAGCACCGAGGGACAGGGACGCCAGCCCCAGCATTTT. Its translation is CASTEGQGRQPQHF.

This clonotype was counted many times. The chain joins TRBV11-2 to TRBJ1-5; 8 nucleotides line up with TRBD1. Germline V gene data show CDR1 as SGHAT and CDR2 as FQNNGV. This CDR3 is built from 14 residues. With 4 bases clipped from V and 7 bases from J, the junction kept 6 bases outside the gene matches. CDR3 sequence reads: CASSSDRGGQPQHF. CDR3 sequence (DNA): TGTGCCAGCAGCTCTGACAGGGGTGGGCAGCCCCAGCATTTT.